This is a list of T cell receptor beta chains from one sample in a study of blood T cell repertoires in COVID-19. The data were produced by immunoSEQ multiplex PCR, yet TCRdb's version contains in-frame clones alone and is incomplete. This table holds some 68,000 clones, about 91% found once. The sample comprised peripheral blood. Receptors were obtained from a man aged 40-50 years with COVID-19, enrolled during active disease. The CDR3 runs from the conserved cysteine through the conserved F or W. The D gene is left open where the match is weak. Rows may omit the clone size; those that give it use once, few, many or a size class.

V gene: TRBV6-5; clone size: once; J gene: TRBJ1-5; D gene: TRBD1; CDR3 protein: CASSRDRVGNQPQHF; CDR3 DNA: TGTGCCAGCAGTAGGGACAGAGTAGGCAATCAGCCCCAGCATTTT
V gene: TRBV18; clone size: .; J gene: TRBJ1-5; D gene: .; CDR3 protein: CASSLNRELAQPQHF; CDR3 DNA: TGTGCCAGCTCGCTGAACAGGGAGCTTGCTCAGCCCCAGCATTTT
V gene: TRBV5-1; clone size: .; J gene: TRBJ2-1; D gene: TRBD2; CDR3 protein: CASSAPGLAGGLNEQFF; CDR3 DNA: TGCGCCAGCAGCGCGCCGGGACTAGCGGGGGGGTTGAATGAGCAGTTCTTC
V gene: TRBV6-5; clone size: .; J gene: TRBJ1-2; D gene: TRBD1; CDR3 protein: CASIIGDRTNYGYTF; CDR3 DNA: TGTGCCAGCATTATAGGGGACAGGACTAACTATGGCTACACCTTC
V gene: TRBV5-5; clone size: .; J gene: TRBJ1-4; D gene: TRBD1; CDR3 protein: CASSYRDRVVEKLFF; CDR3 DNA: TGTGCCAGCAGCTACCGGGACAGGGTAGTTGAAAAACTGTTTTTT
V gene: TRBV11-2; clone size: .; J gene: TRBJ2-1; D gene: TRBD1; CDR3 protein: CASSKEGTDYNEQFF; CDR3 DNA: TGTGCCAGCAGCAAAGAGGGGACAGACTACAATGAGCAGTTCTTC
V gene: TRBV3-1/TRBV3-2; clone size: .; J gene: TRBJ2-5; D gene: TRBD2; CDR3 protein: CASSQDLFSGGPETQYF; CDR3 DNA: TGTGCCAGCAGCCAAGATCTTTTTAGCGGGGGGCCCGAGACCCAGTACTTC
V gene: TRBV19; clone size: .; J gene: TRBJ2-6; D gene: .; CDR3 protein: CATGSGANVLTF; CDR3 DNA: TGTGCCACCGGCTCTGGGGCCAACGTCCTGACTTTC
V gene: TRBV28; clone size: once; J gene: TRBJ2-7; D gene: TRBD2; CDR3 protein: CASRKRGGLYEQYF; CDR3 DNA: TGTGCCAGCAGAAAGCGGGGGGGCCTCTACGAGCAGTACTTC
V gene: TRBV6-5; clone size: few; J gene: TRBJ2-5; D gene: TRBD2; CDR3 protein: CASMNGGDFEAQYF; CDR3 DNA: TGTGCCAGCATGAACGGGGGGGACTTCGAGGCCCAGTACTTC
V gene: TRBV28; clone size: .; J gene: TRBJ1-2; D gene: TRBD1; CDR3 protein: CASTGTGGAGGYTF; CDR3 DNA: TGTGCCAGCACCGGAACAGGGGGCGCGGGAGGCTACACCTTC
V gene: TRBV4-1; clone size: .; J gene: TRBJ2-5; D gene: .; CDR3 protein: CASSQGQAQETQYF; CDR3 DNA: TGCGCCAGCAGCCAAGGGCAGGCCCAAGAGACCCAGTACTTC
V gene: TRBV7-3; clone size: .; J gene: TRBJ2-5; D gene: .; CDR3 protein: CASSLGGLGETQYF; CDR3 DNA: TGTGCCAGCAGCTTGGGGGGGCTGGGAGAGACCCAGTACTTC
V gene: TRBV19; clone size: .; J gene: TRBJ1-5; D gene: TRBD1; CDR3 protein: CASSTGQPEGQPQHF; CDR3 DNA: TGTGCCAGTAGTACGGGACAGCCTGAAGGGCAGCCCCAGCATTTT
V gene: TRBV6-1; clone size: .; J gene: TRBJ1-1; D gene: TRBD1; CDR3 protein: CASSEGRGLYTEAFF; CDR3 DNA: TGTGCCAGCAGTGAAGGGAGGGGGCTCTACACTGAAGCTTTCTTT
V gene: TRBV9; clone size: .; J gene: TRBJ1-4; D gene: .; CDR3 protein: CASSVASGGNEKLFF; CDR3 DNA: TGTGCCAGCAGCGTAGCTTCGGGGGGGAATGAAAAACTGTTTTTT
V gene: TRBV3-1/TRBV3-2; clone size: .; J gene: TRBJ2-7; D gene: TRBD2; CDR3 protein: CASSQDISSGGGTYEQYF; CDR3 DNA: TGTGCCAGCAGCCAAGATATTTCTAGCGGGGGGGGGACCTACGAGCAGTACTTC
V gene: TRBV7-2; clone size: .; J gene: TRBJ1-2; D gene: TRBD1; CDR3 protein: CASSLNRGQDGYTF; CDR3 DNA: TGTGCCAGCAGCTTAAACAGGGGCCAAGATGGCTACACCTTC
V gene: TRBV3-1/TRBV3-2; clone size: once; J gene: TRBJ2-3; D gene: TRBD1; CDR3 protein: CASSYGTGVRGTDTQYF; CDR3 DNA: TGTGCCAGCAGCTATGGCACAGGGGTGAGGGGCACAGATACGCAGTATTTT
V gene: TRBV7-9; clone size: .; J gene: TRBJ1-3; D gene: .; CDR3 protein: CASLIDGAGGNTIYF; CDR3 DNA: TGTGCCAGCCTCATAGACGGCGCGGGTGGAAACACCATATATTTT
V gene: TRBV7-9; clone size: .; J gene: TRBJ1-4; D gene: .; CDR3 protein: CASSWQGPTNEKLFF; CDR3 DNA: TGTGCCAGCAGCTGGCAGGGTCCAACTAATGAAAAACTGTTTTTT
V gene: TRBV5-1; clone size: .; J gene: TRBJ2-2; D gene: TRBD1; CDR3 protein: CASSAGQETEELFF; CDR3 DNA: TGCGCCAGCAGCGCAGGACAGGAGACGGAGGAGCTGTTTTTT
V gene: TRBV5-8; clone size: once; J gene: TRBJ2-2; D gene: .; CDR3 protein: CATAKGANTGELFF; CDR3 DNA: TGTGCCACCGCGAAGGGGGCGAACACCGGGGAGCTGTTTTTT
V gene: TRBV6-5; clone size: .; J gene: TRBJ2-1; D gene: .; CDR3 protein: CASSSTGNEQFF; CDR3 DNA: TGTGCCAGCAGTTCGACAGGCAATGAGCAGTTCTTC
V gene: TRBV7-9; clone size: .; J gene: TRBJ2-5; D gene: .; CDR3 protein: CASSFGGEETQYF; CDR3 DNA: TGTGCCAGCAGCTTTGGTGGAGAAGAGACCCAGTACTTC
V gene: TRBV4-1; clone size: .; J gene: TRBJ2-2; D gene: .; CDR3 protein: CASSQVSGLGGTGELFF; CDR3 DNA: TGCGCCAGCAGCCAAGTATCCGGCCTCGGAGGGACCGGGGAGCTGTTTTTT
V gene: TRBV3-1/TRBV3-2; clone size: .; J gene: TRBJ2-7; D gene: TRBD2; CDR3 protein: CASSRSGDHEQYF; CDR3 DNA: TGTGCCAGCAGCCGGAGCGGGGACCACGAGCAGTACTTC
V gene: TRBV6-5; clone size: few; J gene: TRBJ1-2; D gene: .; CDR3 protein: CASSYREGEGGYTF; CDR3 DNA: TGTGCCAGCAGTTACCGGGAGGGGGAAGGTGGCTACACCTTC
V gene: TRBV30; clone size: .; J gene: TRBJ2-5; D gene: TRBD1; CDR3 protein: CAWSGTGEETQYF; CDR3 DNA: TGTGCCTGGAGTGGAACAGGGGAGGAGACCCAGTACTTC
V gene: TRBV10-1; clone size: .; J gene: TRBJ1-3; D gene: .; CDR3 protein: CASSAGDSGNTIYF; CDR3 DNA: TGCGCCAGCAGTGCCGGAGACTCTGGAAACACCATATATTTT
V gene: TRBV27; clone size: .; J gene: TRBJ2-3; D gene: .; CDR3 protein: CASFGGADTQYF; CDR3 DNA: TGTGCCAGCTTCGGGGGAGCAGATACGCAGTATTTT
V gene: TRBV6-5; clone size: .; J gene: TRBJ2-7; D gene: TRBD1; CDR3 protein: CASSYSKGAAYEQYF; CDR3 DNA: TGTGCCAGCAGTTACTCGAAGGGGGCAGCCTACGAGCAGTACTTC
V gene: TRBV6-5; clone size: .; J gene: TRBJ2-3; D gene: TRBD2; CDR3 protein: CASTAGGRTDTQYF; CDR3 DNA: TGTGCCAGCACCGCGGGGGGGCGCACAGATACGCAGTATTTT
V gene: TRBV7-6; clone size: .; J gene: TRBJ2-3; D gene: TRBD2; CDR3 protein: CASSFSSSGAGDTQYF; CDR3 DNA: TGTGCCAGCAGCTTTTCCTCTAGCGGGGCGGGGGATACGCAGTATTTT
V gene: TRBV5-1; clone size: .; J gene: TRBJ1-1; D gene: TRBD1; CDR3 protein: CASSPGTGGIEAFF; CDR3 DNA: TGCGCCAGCAGCCCCGGGACAGGGGGCATTGAAGCTTTCTTT
V gene: TRBV7-9; clone size: .; J gene: TRBJ2-7; D gene: .; CDR3 protein: CASSFAGSSREQYF; CDR3 DNA: TGTGCCAGCAGCTTTGCGGGGTCTTCTAGAGAGCAGTACTTC
V gene: TRBV2; clone size: .; J gene: TRBJ1-3; D gene: TRBD1; CDR3 protein: CASRGQETGNTIYF; CDR3 DNA: TGTGCCAGCAGGGGACAGGAGACTGGAAACACCATATATTTT
V gene: TRBV2; clone size: .; J gene: TRBJ2-5; D gene: TRBD2; CDR3 protein: CASTWTRPQETQYF; CDR3 DNA: TGTGCCAGCACCTGGACTAGGCCCCAAGAGACCCAGTACTTC
V gene: TRBV3-1/TRBV3-2; clone size: .; J gene: TRBJ2-7; D gene: .; CDR3 protein: CASSQGPSEQYF; CDR3 DNA: TGTGCCAGCAGCCAAGGGCCCTCCGAGCAGTACTTC
V gene: TRBV7-2; clone size: once; J gene: TRBJ2-7; D gene: .; CDR3 protein: CASSPPFRGQYF; CDR3 DNA: TGTGCCAGCAGCCCCCCGTTCAGGGGGCAGTACTTC
V gene: TRBV30; clone size: .; J gene: TRBJ1-2; D gene: TRBD1; CDR3 protein: CAWSVTGAGGYTF; CDR3 DNA: TGTGCCTGGAGTGTCACAGGGGCTGGGGGCTACACCTTC
V gene: TRBV7-2; clone size: .; J gene: TRBJ2-1; D gene: .; CDR3 protein: CASSLAQGSSYNEQFF; CDR3 DNA: TGTGCCAGCAGCTTAGCCCAGGGTAGCTCCTACAATGAGCAGTTCTTC
V gene: TRBV28; clone size: .; J gene: TRBJ1-5; D gene: .; CDR3 protein: CASIPPGGQPQHF; CDR3 DNA: TGTGCCAGCATCCCCCCCGGAGGTCAGCCCCAGCATTTT
V gene: TRBV6-6; clone size: .; J gene: TRBJ2-5; D gene: TRBD1; CDR3 protein: CASSRPRTGVTETQYF; CDR3 DNA: TGTGCCAGCAGCCGTCCGAGGACAGGGGTTACGGAGACCCAGTACTTC
V gene: TRBV6-4; clone size: .; J gene: TRBJ2-3; D gene: TRBD1; CDR3 protein: CASSDSGTGGMTDTQYF; CDR3 DNA: TGTGCCAGCAGTGACTCTGGGACAGGGGGGATGACAGATACGCAGTATTTT
V gene: TRBV7-2; clone size: .; J gene: TRBJ1-2; D gene: TRBD1; CDR3 protein: CASSLDPGTGGFYGYTF; CDR3 DNA: TGTGCCAGCAGCTTAGACCCGGGGACAGGGGGCTTCTATGGCTACACCTTC
V gene: TRBV4-2; clone size: .; J gene: TRBJ2-5; D gene: .; CDR3 protein: CASSQEGGSRGETQYF; CDR3 DNA: TGTGCCAGCAGCCAAGAGGGGGGTAGCAGGGGGGAGACCCAGTACTTC
V gene: TRBV28; clone size: .; J gene: TRBJ1-4; D gene: TRBD1; CDR3 protein: CASSLPGQGDEKLFF; CDR3 DNA: TGTGCCAGCAGTCTACCGGGACAGGGGGATGAAAAACTGTTTTTT
V gene: TRBV18; clone size: .; J gene: TRBJ1-1; D gene: .; CDR3 protein: CASSSSTEAAFF; CDR3 DNA: TGTGCCAGCTCATCGAGTACAGAAGCAGCTTTCTTT
V gene: TRBV28; clone size: .; J gene: TRBJ2-1; D gene: TRBD1; CDR3 protein: CASSPFGQGFRNEQFF; CDR3 DNA: TGTGCCAGCAGCCCCTTCGGACAGGGTTTTCGCAATGAGCAGTTCTTC
V gene: TRBV5-1; clone size: .; J gene: TRBJ2-3; D gene: TRBD1; CDR3 protein: CASSFNRDRGTDTQYF; CDR3 DNA: TGCGCCAGCAGCTTTAATCGGGACAGAGGCACAGATACGCAGTATTTT
V gene: TRBV28; clone size: .; J gene: TRBJ2-7; D gene: .; CDR3 protein: CASSPLLGQPSYEQYF; CDR3 DNA: TGTGCCAGCAGTCCCTTACTAGGGCAACCCTCCTACGAGCAGTACTTC
V gene: TRBV5-1; clone size: few; J gene: TRBJ1-3; D gene: TRBD1; CDR3 protein: CASSKGQSSGNTIYF; CDR3 DNA: TGCGCCAGCAGCAAGGGACAGAGCTCTGGAAACACCATATATTTT
V gene: TRBV7-9; clone size: .; J gene: TRBJ1-2; D gene: .; CDR3 protein: CASSLTSEANGYTF; CDR3 DNA: TGTGCCAGCAGCTTAACTTCAGAGGCGAATGGCTACACCTTC
V gene: TRBV30; clone size: .; J gene: TRBJ2-2; D gene: .; CDR3 protein: CAWTPATVANTGELFF; CDR3 DNA: TGTGCCTGGACTCCTGCGACAGTAGCGAACACCGGGGAGCTGTTTTTT
V gene: TRBV3-1/TRBV3-2; clone size: .; J gene: TRBJ2-2; D gene: TRBD2; CDR3 protein: CASSQGGNGELFF; CDR3 DNA: TGTGCCAGCAGCCAGGGGGGGAACGGGGAGCTGTTTTTT
V gene: TRBV5-6; clone size: .; J gene: TRBJ1-1; D gene: TRBD1; CDR3 protein: CASSRIAGGGTEAFF; CDR3 DNA: TGTGCCAGCAGCCGAATAGCAGGGGGCGGCACTGAAGCTTTCTTT